Listed below are T cell receptor beta chains from one sample, sequenced in a study of post-analysis software for immune sequencing data. MiXCR was run by TCRdb on the PCR reads, yielding one entry per CDR3 protein. The sample comprises 750,000 to 950,000 distinct CDR3 sequences, about 45% of which are singletons, and roughly 4.4% rests with the top ten. The specimen sequenced was blood. All receptors derive from a girl aged 10-17 years with multiple sclerosis. CDR3s include the opening cysteine and the closing phenylalanine or tryptophan. Each record gives: J gene, V gene, CDR3 protein.

TRBJ1-4 | TRBV9 | CASSTWTGEANEKLFF
TRBJ1-5 | TRBV11-2 | CASSRDRLDQPQHF
TRBJ2-1 | TRBV29-1 | CSVEVLGSSYNEQFF
TRBJ2-1 | TRBV6-5 | CASSLRGLADYNEQFF
TRBJ2-5 | TRBV24-1 | CATSDGTRFGETQYF
TRBJ2-7 | TRBV20-1 | CSALGRNYEQYF
TRBJ2-3 | TRBV7-9 | CASSPDYTQYF
NA | TRBV6-1 | CASSEGVGFIQYF
TRBJ2-5 | TRBV29-1 | CSVVGSKETQYF
TRBJ1-5 | TRBV20-1 | CSATDRQGGNQPQHF
TRBJ2-6 | TRBV5-1 | CASSTTASGANVLTF
TRBJ2-3 | TRBV7-6 | CASSLTPVPSTDTQYF
TRBJ2-4 | TRBV20-1 | CSAKGRAKNIQYF
TRBJ1-2 | TRBV20-1 | CSATTPSYGYTF
TRBJ2-1 | TRBV4-1 | CASSQVALAENNEQFF
TRBJ2-1 | TRBV5-6 | CASSRATGGNNEQFF
TRBJ2-1 | TRBV9 | CASSVGQGRNEQFF
TRBJ2-7 | TRBV7-9 | CASSSSLPRSSYEQYF
TRBJ1-6 | TRBV20-1 | CSARDRGTNNSPLHF
TRBJ2-5 | TRBV24-1 | CATSDPKETQYF
TRBJ2-3 | TRBV7-3 | CASSLTSVAGGNTDTQYF
TRBJ2-1 | TRBV6-5 | CASSRSVAGERDEQFF
TRBJ1-5 | TRBV20-1 | CSARDQWAGQPQHF
NA | TRBV15 | CATSRDLAQGGETQYF
TRBJ2-7 | TRBV11-2 | CASSPVLNTEQYF
TRBJ1-6 | TRBV5-1 | CASSLDGKSPLHF
NA | TRBV6-4 | CASSVRSGRSGETQYF
TRBJ2-7 | TRBV9 | CASSETSGGPREQYF
TRBJ2-1 | TRBV7-9 | CASSSRLAERGEQFF
TRBJ2-1 | TRBV3-1 | CASSQFLIDKSEQFF
TRBJ2-3 | TRBV20-1 | CSALMSRGRGDTQYF
TRBJ1-2 | TRBV29-1 | CSVDNVGGYTF
TRBJ1-2 | TRBV18 | CASSPPTGDHYGYTF
TRBJ2-3 | TRBV29-1 | CSVGVGVRDTQYF
TRBJ2-5 | TRBV24-1 | CATSEGLGNEQYF
NA | TRBV7-9 | CASSSGLRYEQYF
TRBJ1-6 | TRBV6-5 | CASSYPHFATYNSPLHF
TRBJ1-1 | TRBV28 | CASSFADRGLSFF
TRBJ2-3 | TRBV20-1 | CSGTSGTDTQYF
TRBJ2-1 | TRBV20-1 | CSASVGRSVLGETQFF
TRBJ2-3 | TRBV10-1 | CASSDPGGSGADTQYF
TRBJ2-1 | TRBV5-1 | CASNDMGRNEQFF
TRBJ2-7 | TRBV24-1 | CATSAPGGNEQYF
TRBJ2-7 | TRBV6-1 | CASRETGLSSYEQYF
NA | TRBV12-3/TRBV12-4 | CASSPPGTRGYEQYF
TRBJ2-7 | TRBV15 | CATSRDPQGADEQYF
TRBJ2-1 | TRBV7-9 | CASSLAAGTLYNEQFF
TRBJ2-1 | TRBV4-1 | CASSQMTGTSGANEQFF
TRBJ2-7 | TRBV20-1 | CSANRDIFYEQYF
TRBJ2-3 | TRBV4-1 | CASSQLGSGGLTDTQYF
TRBJ2-7 | TRBV12-3/TRBV12-4 | CASRAGGEPRGQYF
TRBJ2-1 | TRBV5-5 | CASSLEPVYNEQFF
TRBJ2-4 | TRBV27 | CASSPSTGTVGVQYF
TRBJ2-5 | TRBV3-1 | CASSEGTSGRFASYF
TRBJ1-1 | TRBV6-1 | CASSEARGTEAFF